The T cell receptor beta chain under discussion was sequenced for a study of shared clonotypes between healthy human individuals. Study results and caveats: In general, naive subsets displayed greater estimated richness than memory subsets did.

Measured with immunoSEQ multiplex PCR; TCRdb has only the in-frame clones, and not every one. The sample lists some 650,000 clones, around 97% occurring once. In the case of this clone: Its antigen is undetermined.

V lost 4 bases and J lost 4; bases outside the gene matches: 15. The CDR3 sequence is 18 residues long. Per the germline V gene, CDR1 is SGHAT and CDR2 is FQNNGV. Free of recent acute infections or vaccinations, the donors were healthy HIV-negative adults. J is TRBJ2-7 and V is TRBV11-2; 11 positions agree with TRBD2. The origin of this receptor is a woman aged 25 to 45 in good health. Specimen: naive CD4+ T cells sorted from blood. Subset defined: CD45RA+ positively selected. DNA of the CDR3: TGTGCCAGCAGCTCCGTGGGTCAAGGGACTAGCGGACAGTACGAGCAGTACTTC. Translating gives CASSSVGQGTSGQYEQYF.